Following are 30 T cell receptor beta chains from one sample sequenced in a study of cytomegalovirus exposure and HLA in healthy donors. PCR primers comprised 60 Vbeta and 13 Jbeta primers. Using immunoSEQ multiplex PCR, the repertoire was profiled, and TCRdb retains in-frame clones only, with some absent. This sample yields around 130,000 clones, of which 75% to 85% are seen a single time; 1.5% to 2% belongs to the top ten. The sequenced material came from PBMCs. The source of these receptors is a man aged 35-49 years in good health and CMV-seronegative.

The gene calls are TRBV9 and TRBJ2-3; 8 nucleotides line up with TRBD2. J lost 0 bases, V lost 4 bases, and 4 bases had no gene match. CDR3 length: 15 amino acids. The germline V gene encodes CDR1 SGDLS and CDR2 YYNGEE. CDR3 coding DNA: TGTGCCAGCAGCTCCACTAGCGGAAGCACAGATACGCAGTATTTT. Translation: CASSSTSGSTDTQYF.

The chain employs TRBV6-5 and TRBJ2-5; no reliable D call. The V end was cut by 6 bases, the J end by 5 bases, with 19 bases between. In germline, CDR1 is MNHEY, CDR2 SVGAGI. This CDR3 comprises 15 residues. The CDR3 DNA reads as TGTGCCAGCAGCCTCTCCAGTACCTCGCGGGAGACCCAGTACTTC. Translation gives CASSLSSTSRETQYF.

The CDR3 coding sequence is TGTGCCAGCAGTGTTTACCGAAGCAACACTGAAGCTTTCTTT. This gives the protein CASSVYRSNTEAFF. This chain joins TRBV6-1 and TRBJ1-1; no definite D call. Trimming left V 4 bases short and J 2 bases short, with 11 bases between. Germline V gene lookup returns CDR1 MNHNS and CDR2 SASEGT. There are 14 residues in the CDR3.

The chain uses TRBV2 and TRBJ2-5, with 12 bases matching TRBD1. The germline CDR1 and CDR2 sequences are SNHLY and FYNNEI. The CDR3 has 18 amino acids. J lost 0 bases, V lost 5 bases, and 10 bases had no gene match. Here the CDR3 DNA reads TGTGCCAGCAGTATGGGACAGGGGGCTTTTTGGTACCAAGAGACCCAGTACTTC. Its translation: CASSMGQGAFWYQETQYF.

The chain's CDR3 is CASSQVARPYNEQFF. The CDR3 DNA is TGCGCCAGCAGCCAGGTAGCAAGGCCGTACAATGAGCAGTTCTTC. This chain links TRBV4-3 with TRBJ2-1; D call uncertain. The V end lost 3 bases, the J end lost 4 bases, and 13 bases lay between the germline ends. Germline lookup yields CDR1 LGHNA and CDR2 YSLEER. The CDR3 length is 15 residues.

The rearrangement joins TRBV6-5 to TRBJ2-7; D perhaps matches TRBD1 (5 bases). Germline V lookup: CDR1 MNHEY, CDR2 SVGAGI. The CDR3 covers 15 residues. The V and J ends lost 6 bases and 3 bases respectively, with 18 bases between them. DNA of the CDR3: TGTGCCAGCAGCCGTGCTGGCGTAGGGGACTACGAGCAGTACTTC. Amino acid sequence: CASSRAGVGDYEQYF.

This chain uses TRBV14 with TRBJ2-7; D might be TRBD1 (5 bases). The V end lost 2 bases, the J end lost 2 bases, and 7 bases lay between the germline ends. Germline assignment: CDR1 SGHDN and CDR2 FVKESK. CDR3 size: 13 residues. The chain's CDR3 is CASSQTGPYEQYF. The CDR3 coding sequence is TGTGCCAGCAGCCAAACAGGACCCTACGAGCAGTACTTC.

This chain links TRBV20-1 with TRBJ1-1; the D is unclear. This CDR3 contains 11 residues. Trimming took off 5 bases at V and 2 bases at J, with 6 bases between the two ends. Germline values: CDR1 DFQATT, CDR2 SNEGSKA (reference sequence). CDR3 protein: CSAPFNTEAFF. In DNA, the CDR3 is TGCAGTGCTCCTTTTAACACTGAAGCTTTCTTT.

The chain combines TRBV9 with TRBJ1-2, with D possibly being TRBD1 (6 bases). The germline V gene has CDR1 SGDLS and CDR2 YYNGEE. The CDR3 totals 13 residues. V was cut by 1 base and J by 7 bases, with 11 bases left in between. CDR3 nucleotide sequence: TGTGCCAGCAGCGTACCAGGGGATGGTGGCTACACCTTC. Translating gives CASSVPGDGGYTF.

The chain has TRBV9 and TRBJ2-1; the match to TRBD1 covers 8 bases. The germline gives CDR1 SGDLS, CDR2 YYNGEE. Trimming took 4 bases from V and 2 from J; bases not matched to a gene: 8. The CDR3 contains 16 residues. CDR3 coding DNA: TGTGCCAGCAGCCCCAGGACAGGGTTAGCCTACAATGAGCAGTTCTTC. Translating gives CASSPRTGLAYNEQFF.

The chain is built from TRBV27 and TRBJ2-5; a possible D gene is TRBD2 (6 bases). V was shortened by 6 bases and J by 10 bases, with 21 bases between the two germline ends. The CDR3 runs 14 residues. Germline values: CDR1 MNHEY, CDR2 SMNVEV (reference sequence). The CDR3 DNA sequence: TGTGCCAGCAGCCGGCGGGGACTCACCGCACACCAGTACTTC. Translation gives CASSRRGLTAHQYF.

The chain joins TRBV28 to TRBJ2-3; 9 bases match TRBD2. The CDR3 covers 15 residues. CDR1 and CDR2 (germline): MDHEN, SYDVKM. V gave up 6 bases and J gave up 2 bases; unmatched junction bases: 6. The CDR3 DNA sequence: TGTGCCAGCAGATTAGCGGGGGCTCCCACAGATACGCAGTATTTT. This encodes CASRLAGAPTDTQYF.

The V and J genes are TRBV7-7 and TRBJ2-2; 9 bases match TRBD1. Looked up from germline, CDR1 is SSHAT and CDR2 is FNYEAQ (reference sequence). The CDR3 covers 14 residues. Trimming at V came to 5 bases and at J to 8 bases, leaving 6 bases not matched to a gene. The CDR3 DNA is TGTGCCAGCAGCAAGGGACAGGGCAGGGGGGAGCTGTTTTTT. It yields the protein CASSKGQGRGELFF.

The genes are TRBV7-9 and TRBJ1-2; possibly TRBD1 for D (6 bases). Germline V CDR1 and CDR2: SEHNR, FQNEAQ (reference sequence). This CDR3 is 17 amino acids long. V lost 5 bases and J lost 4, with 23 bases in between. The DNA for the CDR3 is TGTGCCAGCAGCGGAAACAGGGAAGCCCTCGTGGGCTATGGCTACACCTTC. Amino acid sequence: CASSGNREALVGYGYTF. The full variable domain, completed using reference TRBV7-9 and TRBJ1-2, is DTGVSQNPRHKITKRGQNVTFRCDPISEHNRLYWYRQTLGQGPEFLTYFQNEAQLEKSRLLSDRFSAERPKGSFSTLEIQRTEQGDSAMYLCASSGNREALVGYGYTFGSGTRLTVV.

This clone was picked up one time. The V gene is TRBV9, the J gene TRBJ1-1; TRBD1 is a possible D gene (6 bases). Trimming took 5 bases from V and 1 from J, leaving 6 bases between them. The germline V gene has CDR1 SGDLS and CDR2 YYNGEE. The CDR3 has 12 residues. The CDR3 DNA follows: TGTGCCAGCAGGGGACAGAACACTGAAGCTTTCTTT. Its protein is CASRGQNTEAFF.

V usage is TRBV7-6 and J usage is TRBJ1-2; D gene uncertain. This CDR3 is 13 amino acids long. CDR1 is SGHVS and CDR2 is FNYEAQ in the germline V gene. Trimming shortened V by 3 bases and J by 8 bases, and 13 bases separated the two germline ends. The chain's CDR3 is CASSFETTYGYTF. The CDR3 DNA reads TGTGCCAGCAGCTTCGAAACTACTTACGGCTACACCTTC. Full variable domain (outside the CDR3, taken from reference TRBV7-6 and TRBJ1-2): GAGVSQSPRYKVTKRGQDVALRCDPISGHVSLYWYRQALGQGPEFLTYFNYEAQQDKSGLPNDRFSAERPEGSISTLTIQRTEQRDSAMYRCASSFETTYGYTFGSGTRLTVV.

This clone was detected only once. The CDR3 here is CVIGQGTGANVLTF. Written as DNA, the CDR3 is TGTGTCATAGGACAGGGAACTGGGGCCAACGTCCTGACTTTC. V and J are TRBV10-3 and TRBJ2-6; 8 bases align to TRBD1. The CDR3 has 14 amino acids. The germline gives CDR1 ENHRY, CDR2 SYGVKD.

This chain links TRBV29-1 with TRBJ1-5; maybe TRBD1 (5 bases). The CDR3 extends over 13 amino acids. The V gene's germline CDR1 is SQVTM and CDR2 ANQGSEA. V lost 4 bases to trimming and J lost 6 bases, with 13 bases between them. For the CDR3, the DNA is TGCAGCGTTGGTCTTGGGGCAGGTCAGCCCCAGCATTTT. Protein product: CSVGLGAGQPQHF.

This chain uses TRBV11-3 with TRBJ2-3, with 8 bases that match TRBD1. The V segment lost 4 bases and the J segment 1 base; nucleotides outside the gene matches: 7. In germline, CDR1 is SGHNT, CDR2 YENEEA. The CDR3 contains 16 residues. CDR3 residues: CASSSRTGQGTDTQYF. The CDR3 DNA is TGTGCCAGCAGCTCTCGGACAGGGCAAGGCACAGATACGCAGTATTTT.

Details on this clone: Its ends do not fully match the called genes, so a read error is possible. CDR3 protein: CTSTGTVEKLFF. DNA for the CDR3: TGTACCAGCACGGGGACAGTTGAAAAACTGTTTTTT. This chain connects TRBV7-9 to TRBJ1-4; TRBD1 agrees at 7 bases. This CDR3 region has 12 residues. CDR1 SEHNR and CDR2 FQNEAQ come from the germline V gene (reference sequence). The full variable domain, with the rest looked up from reference TRBV7-9 and TRBJ1-4, is DTGVSQNPRHKITKRGQNVTFRCDPISEHNRLYWYRQTLGQGPEFLTYFQNEAQLEKSRLLSDRFSAERPKGSFSTLEIQRTEQGDSAMYLCTSTGTVEKLFFGSGTQLSVL.

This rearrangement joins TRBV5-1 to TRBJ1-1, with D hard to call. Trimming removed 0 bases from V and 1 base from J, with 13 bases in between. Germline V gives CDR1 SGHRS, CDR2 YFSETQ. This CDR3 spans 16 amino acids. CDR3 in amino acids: CASSLDPGSSNTEAFF. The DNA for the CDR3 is TGCGCCAGCAGCTTGGATCCGGGGTCCTCGAACACTGAAGCTTTCTTT. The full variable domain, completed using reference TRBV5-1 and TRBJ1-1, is KAGVTQTPRYLIKTRGQQVTLSCSPISGHRSVSWYQQTPGQGLQFLFEYFSETQRNKGNFPGRFSGRQFSNSRSEMNVSTLELGDSALYLCASSLDPGSSNTEAFFGQGTRLTVV.

CDR3 bases: TGTGCCAGCAGTGAGGTAGCGGGGTCATACGAGCAGTACTTC. Translating gives CASSEVAGSYEQYF. The chain carries TRBV2 and TRBJ2-7, with 8 bases lining up with TRBD2. V was clipped by 3 bases and J by 4 bases; unmatched bases: 5. Germline CDR1 is SNHLY and CDR2 is FYNNEI. This CDR3 has 14 amino acids.

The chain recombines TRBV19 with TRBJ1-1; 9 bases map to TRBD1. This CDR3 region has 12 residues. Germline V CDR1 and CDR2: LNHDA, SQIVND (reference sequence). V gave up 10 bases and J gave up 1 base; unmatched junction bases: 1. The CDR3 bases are TGTGCCACGGGACAGGGGAACACTGAAGCTTTCTTT. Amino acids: CATGQGNTEAFF.

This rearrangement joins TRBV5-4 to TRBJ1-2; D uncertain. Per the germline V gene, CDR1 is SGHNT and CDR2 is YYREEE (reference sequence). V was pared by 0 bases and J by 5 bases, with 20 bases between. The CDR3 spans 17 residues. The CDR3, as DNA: TGTGCCAGCAGCTTGGATAGGTGGGCAGGCTCTGGGTATGGCTACACCTTC. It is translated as CASSLDRWAGSGYGYTF. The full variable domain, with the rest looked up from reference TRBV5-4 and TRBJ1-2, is ETGVTQSPTHLIKTRGQQVTLRCSSQSGHNTVSWYQQALGQGPQFIFQYYREEENGRGNFPPRFSGLQFPNYSSELNVNALELDDSALYLCASSLDRWAGSGYGYTFGSGTRLTVV.

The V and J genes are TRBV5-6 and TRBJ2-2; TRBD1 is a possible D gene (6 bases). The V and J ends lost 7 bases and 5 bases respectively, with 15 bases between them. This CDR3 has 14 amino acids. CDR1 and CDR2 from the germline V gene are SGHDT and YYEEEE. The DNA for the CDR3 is TGTGCCAGCCATGTTCGACAGGCAACCGGGGAGCTGTTTTTT. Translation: CASHVRQATGELFF.

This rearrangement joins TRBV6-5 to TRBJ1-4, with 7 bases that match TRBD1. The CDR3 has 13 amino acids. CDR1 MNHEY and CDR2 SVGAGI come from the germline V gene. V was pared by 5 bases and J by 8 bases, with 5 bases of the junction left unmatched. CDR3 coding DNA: TGTGCCAGCAGTGGCACAGGGGAGGAAAAACTGTTTTTT. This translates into CASSGTGEEKLFF.

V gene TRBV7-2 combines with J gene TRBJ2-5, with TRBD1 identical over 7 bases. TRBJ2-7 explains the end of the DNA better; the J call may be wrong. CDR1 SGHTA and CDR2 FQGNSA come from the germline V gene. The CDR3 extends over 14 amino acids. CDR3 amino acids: CASSYRQGRNEQYF. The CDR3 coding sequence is TGTGCCAGCAGCTACAGACAGGGTCGCAACGAGCAGTACTTC.

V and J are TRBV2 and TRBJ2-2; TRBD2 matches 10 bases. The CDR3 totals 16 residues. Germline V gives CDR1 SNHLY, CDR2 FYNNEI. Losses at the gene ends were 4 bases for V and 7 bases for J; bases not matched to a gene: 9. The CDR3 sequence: CASSAPGTSVGGELFF. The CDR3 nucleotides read TGTGCCAGCAGTGCTCCCGGGACTAGCGTGGGCGGGGAGCTGTTTTTT.

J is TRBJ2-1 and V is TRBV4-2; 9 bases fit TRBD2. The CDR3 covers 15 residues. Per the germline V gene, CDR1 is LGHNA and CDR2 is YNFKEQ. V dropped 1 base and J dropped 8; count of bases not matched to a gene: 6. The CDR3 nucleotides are TGTGCCAGCAGCCAAGGGTCTAGCGGGGACCATGAGCAGTTCTTC. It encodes CASSQGSSGDHEQFF.

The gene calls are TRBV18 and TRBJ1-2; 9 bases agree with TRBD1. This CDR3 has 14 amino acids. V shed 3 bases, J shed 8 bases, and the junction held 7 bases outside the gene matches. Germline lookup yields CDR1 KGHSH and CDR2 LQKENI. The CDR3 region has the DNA TGTGCCAGCTCACCTGGGACAGGGTATGGAGGCTACACCTTC. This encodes CASSPGTGYGGYTF.